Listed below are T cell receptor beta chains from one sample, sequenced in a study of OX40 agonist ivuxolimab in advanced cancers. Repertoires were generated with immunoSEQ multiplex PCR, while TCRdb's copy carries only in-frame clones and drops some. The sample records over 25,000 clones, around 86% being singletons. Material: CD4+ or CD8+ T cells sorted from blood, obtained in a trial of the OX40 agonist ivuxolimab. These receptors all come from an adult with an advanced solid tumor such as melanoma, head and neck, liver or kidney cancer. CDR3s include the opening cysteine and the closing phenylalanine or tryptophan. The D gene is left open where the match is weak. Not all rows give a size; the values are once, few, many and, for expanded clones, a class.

CASSPYFGWASAYNEQFF,TGTGCCAGCAGCCCCTATTTCGGGTGGGCTAGTGCGTACAATGAGCAGTTCTTC,-,18,TRBV11-2,TRBJ2-1,-
CASSYTQGAYEQYF,TGTGCCAGCAGTTACACCCAGGGGGCTTACGAGCAGTACTTC,TRBD1,14,TRBV6-5,TRBJ2-7,-
CASRNAWGAYNEQFF,TGTGCCAGCCGCAATGCTTGGGGGGCATACAATGAGCAGTTCTTC,-,15,TRBV7-8,TRBJ2-1,-
CASSETGSSFYNEQFF,TGTGCCAGCAGTGAGACTGGGTCATCTTTCTACAATGAGCAGTTCTTC,-,16,TRBV25-1,TRBJ2-1,-
CASSQVAGNYGYTF,TGCGCCAGCAGCCAAGTCGCAGGAAACTATGGCTACACCTTC,-,14,TRBV4-1,TRBJ1-2,few
CASSPTRGAESEQYF,TGTGCCAGCAGTCCCACAAGGGGGGCAGAAAGCGAGCAGTACTTC,-,15,TRBV28,TRBJ2-7,-
CASFTGAEAFF,TGTGCCAGTTTTACAGGGGCTGAAGCTTTCTTT,TRBD1,11,TRBV19,TRBJ1-1,-
CAWSAGTGHYGYTF,TGTGCCTGGAGTGCCGGGACAGGGCACTATGGCTACACCTTC,TRBD1,14,TRBV30,TRBJ1-2,medium-sized
CATSAEGVRYEQYF,TGTGCCACCAGCGCCGAGGGGGTAAGGTACGAGCAGTACTTC,-,14,TRBV15,TRBJ2-7,once
CATVRSRGGELSNQPQHF,TGTGCCACCGTAAGGAGCAGAGGAGGGGAACTTAGCAATCAGCCCCAGCATTTT,-,18,TRBV7-9,TRBJ1-5,-
CASSLQGSYEQYF,TGTGCCAGCAGCTTACAGGGCTCCTACGAGCAGTACTTC,-,13,TRBV6-5,TRBJ2-7,-
CASRPGVPNTEAFF,TGTGCCAGCAGACCAGGGGTTCCGAACACTGAAGCTTTCTTT,-,14,TRBV27,TRBJ1-1,-
CAISSGQVEAFF,TGTGCCATCAGTTCAGGACAGGTTGAAGCTTTCTTT,TRBD1,12,TRBV10-3,TRBJ1-1,-
CASSLRPPGNQPQHF,TGTGCCAGCAGTTTACGACCCCCGGGCAATCAGCCCCAGCATTTT,-,15,TRBV28,TRBJ1-5,once
CASSLSAVIRYEQYF,TGTGCCAGCAGCTTATCCGCCGTTATCCGCTACGAGCAGTACTTC,-,15,TRBV7-9,TRBJ2-7,-